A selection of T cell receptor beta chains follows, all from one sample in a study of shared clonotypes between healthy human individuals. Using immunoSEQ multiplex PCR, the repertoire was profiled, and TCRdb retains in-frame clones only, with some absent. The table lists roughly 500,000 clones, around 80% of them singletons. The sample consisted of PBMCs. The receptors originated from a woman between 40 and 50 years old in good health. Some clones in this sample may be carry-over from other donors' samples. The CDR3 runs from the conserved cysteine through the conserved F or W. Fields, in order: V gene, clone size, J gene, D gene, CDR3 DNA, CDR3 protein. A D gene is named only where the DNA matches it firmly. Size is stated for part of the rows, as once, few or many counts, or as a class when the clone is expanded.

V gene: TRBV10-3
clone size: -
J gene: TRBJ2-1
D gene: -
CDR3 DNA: TGTGCCACCCGGACTATGACCGATAATGAGCAGTTCTTC
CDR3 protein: CATRTMTDNEQFF

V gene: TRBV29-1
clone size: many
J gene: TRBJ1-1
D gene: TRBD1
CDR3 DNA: TGCAGCGTTGAAGGGCAGGGGGCCACTGAAGCTTTCTTT
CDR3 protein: CSVEGQGATEAFF

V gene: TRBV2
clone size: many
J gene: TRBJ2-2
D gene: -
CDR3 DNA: TGTGCCAGCAGGTCCACCGGGGAGCTGTTTTTT
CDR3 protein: CASRSTGELFF

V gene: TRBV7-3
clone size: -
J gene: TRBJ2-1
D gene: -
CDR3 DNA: TGTGCCAGCAGCCCGGGACTCCCAAAGGATGAGCAGTTCTTC
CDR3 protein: CASSPGLPKDEQFF

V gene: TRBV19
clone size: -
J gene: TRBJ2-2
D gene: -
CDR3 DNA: TGTGCCAGTAGTATCCAGGAGAACACCGGGGAGCTGTTTTTT
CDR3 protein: CASSIQENTGELFF

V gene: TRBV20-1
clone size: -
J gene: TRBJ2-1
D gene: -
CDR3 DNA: TGCAGTGCTAGAGCTCGGGATGAGCAGTTCTTC
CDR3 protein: CSARARDEQFF

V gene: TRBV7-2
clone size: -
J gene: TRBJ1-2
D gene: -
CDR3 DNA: TGTGCCAGCAGCTTGCCCCTGGCAGGGCAGCTCGGTGGCTACACCTTC
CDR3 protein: CASSLPLAGQLGGYTF

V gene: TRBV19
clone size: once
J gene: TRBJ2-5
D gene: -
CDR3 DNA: TGTGCCAGTAGTGCAACCCTAGTGGAGACCCAGTACTTC
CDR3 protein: CASSATLVETQYF

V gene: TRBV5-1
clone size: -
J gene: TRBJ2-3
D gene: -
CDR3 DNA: TGCGCCAGCAGCTTGGCCTTGGGCTCAGATACGCAGTATTTT
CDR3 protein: CASSLALGSDTQYF

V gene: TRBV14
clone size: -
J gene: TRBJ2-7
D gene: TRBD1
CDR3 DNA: TGTGCCAGCAGCGTCCGCAGGGGGATATTTTCCTACGAGCAGTACTTC
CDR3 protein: CASSVRRGIFSYEQYF